This TCR beta chain was profiled in a study of OX40 agonist ivuxolimab in advanced cancers. Clones were sequenced by immunoSEQ multiplex PCR, and TCRdb holds only the in-frame ones, with some missing. Here the sample spans tens of thousands of clones, just under 90% being singletons. The germline gives CDR1 SGHTA, CDR2 FQGTGA. The length of the CDR3 is 15 residues. V was clipped by 5 bases and J by 2 bases, with 10 bases between them. Sequencing was performed on CD4+ or CD8+ T cells sorted from blood, taken in a trial of the OX40 agonist ivuxolimab. The chain has TRBV7-3 and TRBJ2-6, with D possibly matching TRBD1 (5 bases). The receptor was isolated from an adult with an advanced solid tumor such as melanoma, head and neck, liver or kidney cancer. CDR3 nucleotide sequence: TGTGCCAGCAGCCTACAACAGGCTGGGGCCAACGTCCTGACTTTC. Encoded protein: CASSLQQAGANVLTF.